The source of this T cell receptor beta chain is a study of blood T cell repertoires in COVID-19. In the study overall: Sites across the United States, Italy and Spain contributed samples from acute and convalescent COVID-19. In each case, the material was cDNA or gDNA derived from T cells, B-cell-depleted T cells, or PBMCs.

With 7 bases removed from V and 4 bases from J, the gap between germline ends came to 13 bases. This CDR3 spans 13 amino acids. Germline-derived CDR1 and CDR2 are MNHEY and SVGAGI. Per the original methods: Nucleated cell counts were estimated from reference gene primer amplification. Clones were read by immunoSEQ multiplex PCR, and TCRdb kept only the in-frame ones, dropping some. The V and J calls and clone size are taken from that table; D and trimming were inferred from the DNA. The top ten clones hold around 0.96% of a sample with about 230,000 clones, roughly 85% of them seen once. The sample consisted of peripheral blood. The clonotype comes from a man aged 35 to 55 with acute or convalescent COVID-19. The chain recombines TRBV6-5 with TRBJ2-5; unclear D gene. CDR3 region: CASNIGSLETQYF. CDR3 DNA sequence: TGTGCCAGCAATATCGGGTCTTTAGAGACCCAGTACTTC.